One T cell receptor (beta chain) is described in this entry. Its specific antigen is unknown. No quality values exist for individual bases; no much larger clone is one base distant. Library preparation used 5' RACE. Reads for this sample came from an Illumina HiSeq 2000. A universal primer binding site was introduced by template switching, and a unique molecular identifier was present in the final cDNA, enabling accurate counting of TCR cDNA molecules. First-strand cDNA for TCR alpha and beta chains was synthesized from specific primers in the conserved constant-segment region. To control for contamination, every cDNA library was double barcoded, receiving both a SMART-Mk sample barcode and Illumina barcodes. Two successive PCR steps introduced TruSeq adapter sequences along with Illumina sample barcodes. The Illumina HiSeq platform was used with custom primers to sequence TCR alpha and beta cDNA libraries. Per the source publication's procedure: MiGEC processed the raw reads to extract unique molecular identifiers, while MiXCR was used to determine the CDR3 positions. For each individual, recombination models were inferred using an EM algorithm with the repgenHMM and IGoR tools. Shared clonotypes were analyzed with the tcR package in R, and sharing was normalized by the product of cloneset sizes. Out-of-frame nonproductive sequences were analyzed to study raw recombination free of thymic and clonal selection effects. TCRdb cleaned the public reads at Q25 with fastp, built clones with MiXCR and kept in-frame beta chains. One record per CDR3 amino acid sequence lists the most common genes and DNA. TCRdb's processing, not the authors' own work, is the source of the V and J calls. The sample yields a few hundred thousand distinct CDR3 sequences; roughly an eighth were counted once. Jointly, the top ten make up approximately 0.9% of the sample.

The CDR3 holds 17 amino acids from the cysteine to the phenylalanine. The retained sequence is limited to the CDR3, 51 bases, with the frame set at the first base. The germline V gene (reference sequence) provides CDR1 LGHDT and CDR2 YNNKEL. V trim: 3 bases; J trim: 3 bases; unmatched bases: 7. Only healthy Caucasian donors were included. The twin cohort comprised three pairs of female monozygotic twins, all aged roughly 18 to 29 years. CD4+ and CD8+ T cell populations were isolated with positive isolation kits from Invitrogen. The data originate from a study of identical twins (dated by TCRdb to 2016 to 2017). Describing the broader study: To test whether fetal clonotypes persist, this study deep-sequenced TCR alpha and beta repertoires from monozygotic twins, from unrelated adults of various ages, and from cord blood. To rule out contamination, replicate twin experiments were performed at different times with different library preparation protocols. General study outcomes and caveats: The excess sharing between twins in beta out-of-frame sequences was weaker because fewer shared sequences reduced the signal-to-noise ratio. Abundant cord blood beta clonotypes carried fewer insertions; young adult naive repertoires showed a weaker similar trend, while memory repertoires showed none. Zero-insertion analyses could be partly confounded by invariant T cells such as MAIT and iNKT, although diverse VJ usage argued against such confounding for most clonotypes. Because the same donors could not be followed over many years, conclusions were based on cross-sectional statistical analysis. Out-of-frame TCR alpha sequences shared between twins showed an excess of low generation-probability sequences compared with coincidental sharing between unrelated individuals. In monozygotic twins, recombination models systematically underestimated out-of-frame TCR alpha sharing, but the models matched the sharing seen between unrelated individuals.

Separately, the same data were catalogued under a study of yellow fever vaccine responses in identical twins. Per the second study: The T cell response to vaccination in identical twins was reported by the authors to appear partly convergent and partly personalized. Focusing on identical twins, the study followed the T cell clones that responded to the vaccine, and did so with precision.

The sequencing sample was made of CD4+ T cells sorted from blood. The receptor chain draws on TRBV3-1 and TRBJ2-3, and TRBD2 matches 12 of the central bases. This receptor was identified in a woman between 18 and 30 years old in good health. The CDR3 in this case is CASSQGLAGGETDTQYF. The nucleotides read TGTGCCAGCAGCCAGGGCCTAGCGGGAGGGGAGACAGATACGCAGTATTTT.